These 16 T cell receptor beta chains were all obtained from the same sample, sequenced in a study of metastatic and nonmetastatic thyroid tumors. MiXCR reprocessed the PCR reads for TCRdb. This table has 30,000 to 35,000 clones, about 15% appearing once. Until they underwent thyroid surgery, no patient had received any treatment. Material: blood. These TCRs come from a male donor with papillary thyroid cancer or a benign thyroid nodule (not recorded which). Some clones in this sample may be carry-over from other donors' samples.

This clone was seen ten or more times. The chain links TRBV19 to TRBJ1-4; unclear D gene. The CDR3 loop spans 13 amino acids. Trimming cost V 7 bases and J 8 bases, with 14 bases left between them. CDR1 and CDR2 (germline): LNHDA, SQIVND (reference sequence). The DNA of the CDR3 is TGTGCCAGTACTCCCAGGAGGGAGGAAAAACTGTTTTTT. Amino acid sequence: CASTPRREEKLFF.

Remarks on this clone: The junction departs from germline at one end; a sequencing error may be responsible. The chain joins TRBV4-2 to TRBJ2-2; D might be TRBD2 (6 bases). The CDR3 is 15 amino acids. Germline CDR1 reads LGHNA; CDR2 reads YNFKEQ. CDR3: CASSPTSGCTGELFF. The CDR3 coding sequence is TGTGCCAGCAGCCCCACGAGCGGGTGCACCGGGGAGCTTTTTTTT.

The CDR3 nucleotides read TGTGCCAGCAGACCTGGCGGGAGTGGCCACGAGCAGTACTTC. Encoded protein: CASRPGGSGHEQYF. The chain uses TRBV7-2 and TRBJ2-7; the match to TRBD2 covers 7 bases. The CDR3 has 14 amino acids. Looked up from germline, CDR1 is SGHTA and CDR2 is FQGNSA. J was trimmed by 5 bases and V by 6 bases; bases with no gene match: 10.

This clone has at least ten counts. This clone may be a read error of a much larger clone one base away. As the CDR3 is not closed by the conserved phenylalanine or tryptophan, this likely results from a read error. The rearrangement links TRBV4-3 to TRBJ1-2; no definite D call. V was pared by 5 bases and J by 1 base, with 14 bases between. CDR1 is LGHNA, CDR2 YSLEER, per germline. The CDR3 covers 15 residues. CDR3: CASSLSSDLNYGYTI. CDR3 DNA sequence: TGCGCCAGCAGCTTAAGCTCTGATCTTAACTATGGCTACACCATC.

This clone was seen repeatedly, ten times or more. The V and J genes are TRBV6-2 or TRBV6-3 and TRBJ2-7; TRBD2 matches 9 bases. CDR1 and CDR2 (germline): MNHEY, SVGEGT. After removal of 0 bases from V and 3 bases from J, the junction contained 3 bases not matched to a gene. The CDR3 sequence is 15 residues long. The CDR3 region is CASSYSTSGYYEQYF. CDR3 DNA: TGTGCCAGCAGTTACTCAACTAGCGGGTACTACGAGCAGTACTTC.

This clone showed up many times. This chain links TRBV6-2 or TRBV6-3 with TRBJ1-3; perhaps TRBD1 as D (5 bases). Germline V gives CDR1 MNHEY, CDR2 SVGEGT. The CDR3 spans 16 residues. The germline V and J ends were trimmed by 6 bases and 0 bases, with 15 bases remaining between them. The CDR3 sequence is CASRRDLPNSGNTIYF. The CDR3 nucleotides read TGTGCCAGCAGGAGGGACCTCCCTAACTCTGGAAACACCATATATTTT.

This clone was seen repeatedly, ten times or more. The identical CDR3 is also encoded by other nucleotide sequences in the sample. J is TRBJ2-1 and V is TRBV20-1; D could derive from TRBD1 or TRBD2 (5 bases each). Per germline, CDR1 DFQATT and CDR2 SNEGSKA (reference sequence). Trimming removed 3 bases from V and 7 bases from J, with 13 bases in between. The CDR3 runs to 13 residues. DNA of the CDR3: TGCAGTGCTAGTTCTTTGGGGGAGAATGAGCAGTTCTTC. Translated, it gives CSASSLGENEQFF.

This clone was recorded a few times. V is TRBV27 and J is TRBJ2-7; TRBD2 matches at 11 bases. The CDR3 spans 16 residues. CDR1 MNHEY and CDR2 SMNVEV come from the germline V gene (reference sequence). J was trimmed by 2 bases and V by 5 bases; bases with no gene match: 8. CDR3 in amino acids: CASSQSTLAGAYEQYF. The CDR3 DNA is TGTGCCAGCAGTCAGTCGACACTAGCGGGAGCCTACGAGCAGTACTTC.

At least ten counts were recorded for this clone. V gene TRBV6-2 or TRBV6-3 combines with J gene TRBJ2-1, with D possibly matching TRBD1 (5 bases). Looked up from germline, CDR1 is MNHEY and CDR2 is SVGEGT. Trimming removed 0 bases at V and 12 bases at J, with 9 bases between. The CDR3 runs 12 residues. The chain's CDR3 is CASSYSVGRQFF. For the CDR3, the DNA is TGTGCCAGCAGTTACTCGGTGGGGCGGCAGTTCTTC.

This clone was counted many times. The chain couples TRBV12-3 or TRBV12-4 to TRBJ2-5; TRBD2 might be the D (6 bases). The CDR3 contains 14 residues. Trimming took off 5 bases at V and 4 bases at J, with 14 bases between the two ends. CDR3 nucleotides: TGTGCCAGCAGTCCAAGGACTAATGCAGAGACCCAGTACTTC. This codes for CASSPRTNAETQYF.

This chain connects TRBV19 to TRBJ1-6; D is possibly TRBD1 (6 bases). The CDR3 is 12 amino acids. Germline CDR1 reads LNHDA; CDR2 reads SQIVND (reference sequence). V lost 11 bases and J lost 12, with 17 bases in between. CDR3 loop: CAGKREGGPLHF. For the CDR3, the DNA is TGTGCCGGAAAACGGGAGGGGGGACCCCTCCACTTT.

The chain joins TRBV6-1 to TRBJ1-6, with a tentative D call TRBD1 (5 bases). Germline-derived CDR1 and CDR2 are MNHNS and SASEGT. This CDR3 contains 17 residues. V lost 5 bases and J lost 0, with 14 bases in between. CDR3 sequence (DNA): TGTGCCAGCAGTCCCACGACAGCGAGCTCCTATAATTCACCCCTCCACTTT. This gives the protein CASSPTTASSYNSPLHF.

This chain connects TRBV7-2 to TRBJ2-7; no firm D call. CDR1 is SGHTA and CDR2 is FQGNSA in the germline V gene. The CDR3 is 14 residues long. Trimming cost V 5 bases and J 3 bases, with 14 bases left between them. The CDR3 is CASSKSDGVYEQYF. The CDR3 DNA sequence: TGTGCCAGCAGCAAGTCGGACGGAGTCTACGAGCAGTACTTC.

This clone turned up a few times. The rearrangement joins TRBV28 to TRBJ1-2; tentatively, D is TRBD1 (6 bases). The CDR3 is 14 residues long. Trimming removed 3 bases from V and 4 bases from J, with 12 bases in between. The V gene's germline CDR1 is MDHEN and CDR2 SYDVKM. CDR3 bases: TGTGCCAGCAGTTTTGCAGGGGTTGGCTATGGCTACACCTTC. This encodes CASSFAGVGYGYTF.

The chain combines TRBV7-8 with TRBJ2-1, with a tentative D call TRBD2 (6 bases). V lost 0 bases and J lost 9, with 12 bases in between. In germline, CDR1 is SGHVS, CDR2 FQNEAQ. There are 14 residues in the CDR3. CDR3 in DNA: TGTGCCAGCAGCTTAGCGTCGGGAGCGGGTGAGCAGTTCTTC. This translates into CASSLASGAGEQFF.

This clone was observed at least ten times. The CDR3 region is CASSYSRDYGYTF. The CDR3 DNA reads TGTGCCAGCAGTTACTCCAGGGACTATGGCTACACCTTC. V is TRBV6-5 and J is TRBJ1-2, with a tentative D call TRBD1 (5 bases). This CDR3 contains 13 residues. CDR1 and CDR2 (germline): MNHEY, SVGAGI. Trimming stripped 0 bases from V and 3 bases from J, with 5 bases between.